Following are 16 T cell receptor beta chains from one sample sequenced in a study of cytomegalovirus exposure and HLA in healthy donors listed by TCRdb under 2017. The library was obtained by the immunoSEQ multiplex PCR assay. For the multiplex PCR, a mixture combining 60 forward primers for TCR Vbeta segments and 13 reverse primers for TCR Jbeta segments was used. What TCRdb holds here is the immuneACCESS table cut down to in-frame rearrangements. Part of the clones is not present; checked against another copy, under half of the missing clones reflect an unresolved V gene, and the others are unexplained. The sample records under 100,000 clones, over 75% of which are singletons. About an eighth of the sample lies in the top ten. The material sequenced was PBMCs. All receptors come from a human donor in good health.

The CDR3 nucleotides read TGCGCCAGCAGCTTGGCGTCAGGGGGGTATGATTCAAGTGGCTACACCTTC. It is translated as CASSLASGGYDSSGYTF. The chain is built from TRBV5-1 and TRBJ1-2, with TRBD1 identical over 7 bases. Trimming cost V 0 bases and J 7 bases; bases outside gene matches: 15. This CDR3 is built from 17 residues. Germline loops: CDR1 SGHRS, CDR2 YFSETQ.

The CDR3 bases are TGTGCCAGCAGCCTAAACCCCGTTGAGACCCAGTACTTC. Translation gives CASSLNPVETQYF. V is TRBV7-8 and J is TRBJ2-5; unclear D gene. The germline gives CDR1 SGHVS, CDR2 FQNEAQ. Trimming cost V 5 bases and J 5 bases, with 12 bases left between them. There are 13 residues in the CDR3.

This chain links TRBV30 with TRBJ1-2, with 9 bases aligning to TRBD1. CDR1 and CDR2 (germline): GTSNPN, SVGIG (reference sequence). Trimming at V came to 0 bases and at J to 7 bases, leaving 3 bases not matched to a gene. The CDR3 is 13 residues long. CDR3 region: CAWSVGTGFGYTF. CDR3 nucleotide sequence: TGTGCCTGGAGTGTAGGGACAGGGTTTGGCTACACCTTC. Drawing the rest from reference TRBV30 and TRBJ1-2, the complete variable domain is SQTIHQWPATLVQPVGSPLSLECTVEGTSNPNLYWYRQAAGRGLQLLFYSVGIGQISSEVPQNLSASRPQDRQFILSSKKLLLSDSGFYLCAWSVGTGFGYTFGSGTRLTVV.

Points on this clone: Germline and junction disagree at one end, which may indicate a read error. The CDR3 nucleotides are TGCGCCAGCAGCCAAGGGGAAGGGAGGGACTATGGCTACCCCTTC. This encodes CASSQGEGRDYGYPF. J is TRBJ1-2 and V is TRBV4-3; possibly TRBD1 for D (5 bases). This CDR3 spans 15 amino acids. The germline V gene has CDR1 LGHNA and CDR2 YSLEER.

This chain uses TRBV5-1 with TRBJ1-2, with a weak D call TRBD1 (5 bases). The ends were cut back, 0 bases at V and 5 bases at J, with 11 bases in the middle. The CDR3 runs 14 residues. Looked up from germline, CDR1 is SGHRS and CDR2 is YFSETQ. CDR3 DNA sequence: TGCGCCAGCAGCTTGGCCGGGACTTCATATGGCTACACCTTC. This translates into CASSLAGTSYGYTF.

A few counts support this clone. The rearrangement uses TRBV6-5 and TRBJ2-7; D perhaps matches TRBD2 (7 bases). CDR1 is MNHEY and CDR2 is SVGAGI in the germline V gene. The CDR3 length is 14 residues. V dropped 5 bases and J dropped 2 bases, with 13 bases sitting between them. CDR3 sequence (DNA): TGTGCCAGCAGTAGCGCGGGGGCCCCCTACGAGCAGTACTTC. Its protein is CASSSAGAPYEQYF.

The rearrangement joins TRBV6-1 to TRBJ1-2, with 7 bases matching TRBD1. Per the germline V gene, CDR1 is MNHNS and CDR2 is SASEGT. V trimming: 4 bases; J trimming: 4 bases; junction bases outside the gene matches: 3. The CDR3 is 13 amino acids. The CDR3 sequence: CASSVGTAYGYTF. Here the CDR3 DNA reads TGTGCCAGCAGTGTAGGGACAGCCTATGGCTACACCTTC.

As DNA, the CDR3 is TGTGCCAGCAGCTTTCATAGCGGGGGGGTAGATGAGCAGTTCTTC. The encoded protein is CASSFHSGGVDEQFF. The chain links TRBV9 to TRBJ2-1; TRBD2 aligns across 11 bases. CDR3 length equals 15 residues. Germline CDR1 is SGDLS and CDR2 is YYNGEE. The V gene end was trimmed by 4 bases and the J gene end by 8 bases; junction bases not matched to a gene: 8.

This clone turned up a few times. The CDR3 DNA reads TGTGCCAGCAGCTTGGAGGGGCGTGGGACCCAGTACTTC. It yields the protein CASSLEGRGTQYF. This chain joins TRBV5-6 and TRBJ2-5; D perhaps matches TRBD1 (5 bases). CDR1 is SGHDT, CDR2 YYEEEE, per germline. This CDR3 has 13 amino acids. Trimming pared 0 bases from V and 7 bases from J, leaving 10 bases between.

CDR3 bases: TGTGCCAGTAGTTTGCGTAGCGGGGAAATCTCCTACGAGCAGTACTTC. This gives the protein CASSLRSGEISYEQYF. The genes are TRBV19 and TRBJ2-7; 8 bases agree with TRBD2. The V gene end was trimmed by 5 bases and the J gene end by 0 bases; junction bases not matched to a gene: 9. The CDR3 spans 16 residues. CDR1 LNHDA and CDR2 SQIVND come from the germline V gene (reference sequence). Based on the CDR3 plus reference TRBV19 and TRBJ2-7, the full variable domain is DGGITQSPKYLFRKEGQNVTLSCEQNLNHDAMYWYRQDPGQGLRLIYYSQIVNDFQKGDIAEGYSVSREKKESFPLTVTSAQKNPTAFYLCASSLRSGEISYEQYFGPGTRLTVT.

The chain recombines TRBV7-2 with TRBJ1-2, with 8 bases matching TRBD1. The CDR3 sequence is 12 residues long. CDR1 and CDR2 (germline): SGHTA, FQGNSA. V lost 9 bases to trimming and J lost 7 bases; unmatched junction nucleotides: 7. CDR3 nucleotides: TGTGCCAGTAAGGACAGGGTGATTGGCTACACCTTC. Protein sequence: CASKDRVIGYTF.

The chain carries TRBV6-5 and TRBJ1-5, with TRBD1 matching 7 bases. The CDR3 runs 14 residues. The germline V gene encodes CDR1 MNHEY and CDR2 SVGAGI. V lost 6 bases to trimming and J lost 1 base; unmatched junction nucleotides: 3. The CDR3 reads CASRRDSSNQPQHF. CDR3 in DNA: TGTGCCAGCAGACGGGACAGCAGCAATCAGCCCCAGCATTTT.

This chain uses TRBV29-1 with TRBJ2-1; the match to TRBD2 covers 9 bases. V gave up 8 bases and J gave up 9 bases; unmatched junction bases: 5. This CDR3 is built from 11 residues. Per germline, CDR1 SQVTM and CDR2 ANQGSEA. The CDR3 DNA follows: TGCAGCATCGCGGGGGGGGGTGAGCAGTTCTTC. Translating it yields CSIAGGGEQFF.

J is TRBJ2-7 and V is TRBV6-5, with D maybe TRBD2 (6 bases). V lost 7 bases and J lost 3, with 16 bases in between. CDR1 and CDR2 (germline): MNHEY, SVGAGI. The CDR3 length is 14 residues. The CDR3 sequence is CASTEGRGDYEQYF. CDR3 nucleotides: TGTGCCAGCACCGAAGGGCGGGGCGACTACGAGCAGTACTTC.

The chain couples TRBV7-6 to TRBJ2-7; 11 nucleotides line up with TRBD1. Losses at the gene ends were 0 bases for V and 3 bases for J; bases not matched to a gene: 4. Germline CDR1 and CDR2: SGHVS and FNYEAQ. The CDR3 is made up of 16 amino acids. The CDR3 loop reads CASSLALGTGGYEQYF. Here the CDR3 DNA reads TGTGCCAGCAGCTTAGCGCTCGGGACAGGGGGCTACGAGCAGTACTTC.

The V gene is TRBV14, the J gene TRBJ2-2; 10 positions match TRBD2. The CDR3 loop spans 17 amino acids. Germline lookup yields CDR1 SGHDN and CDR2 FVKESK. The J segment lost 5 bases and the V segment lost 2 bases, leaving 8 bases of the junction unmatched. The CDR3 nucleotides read TGTGCCAGCAGCCAATACACACTAGCGGGGAGGACCGGGGAGCTGTTTTTT. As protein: CASSQYTLAGRTGELFF.